Presented here are 32 T cell receptor beta chains from one specimen sequenced in a study of blood T cell repertoires in COVID-19. The data were produced by immunoSEQ multiplex PCR, yet TCRdb's version contains in-frame clones alone and is incomplete. This sample carries about 100,000 clones, around 90% of them seen once, and the ten largest clones take approximately 5%. Material for sequencing was peripheral blood. The receptors derive from a human donor in a cohort sampled during active COVID-19.

The chain links TRBV7-8 to TRBJ2-5; a weak D match, TRBD2 (6 bases). Trimming cost V 3 bases and J 1 base, with 12 bases left between them. The CDR3 extends over 15 amino acids. Germline V gene sequence: CDR1 SGHVS, CDR2 FQNEAQ. The CDR3 spells CASSFPSGSQETQYF. The CDR3 bases are TGTGCCAGCAGCTTCCCAAGCGGGTCCCAAGAGACCCAGTACTTC.

This clone is a singleton in its sample. The J gene is TRBJ2-5, the V gene TRBV6-2 or TRBV6-3; D gene uncertain. Germline loops: CDR1 MNHEY, CDR2 SVGEGT. The CDR3 runs 15 residues. Deletions cut 0 bases from V and 2 bases from J, with 10 bases between. Written as DNA, the CDR3 is TGTGCCAGCAGTTACTCGTATCTCTCGCAAGAGACCCAGTACTTC. This codes for CASSYSYLSQETQYF.

CDR3 in DNA: TGTGCCACCCAGGGACTAAGCAGGGAATCAAGAGCTTTCTTT. Protein product: CATQGLSRESRAFF. The chain has TRBV10-3 and TRBJ1-1; D may be TRBD1 (5 bases). V was pared by 10 bases and J by 10 bases, with 25 bases between. Germline CDR1 reads ENHRY; CDR2 reads SYGVKD. This CDR3 comprises 14 residues.

V gene TRBV7-2 combines with J gene TRBJ2-6; the match to TRBD2 covers 8 bases. Germline V lookup: CDR1 SGHTA, CDR2 FQGNSA. The CDR3 extends over 18 amino acids. The V segment lost 5 bases and the J segment 2 bases; nucleotides outside the gene matches: 11. CDR3 residues: CASSRRGLAGAGANVLTF. The DNA of the CDR3 is TGTGCCAGCAGCCGGCGAGGGCTAGCGGGTGCTGGGGCCAACGTCCTGACTTTC.

The chain uses TRBV12-3 or TRBV12-4 and TRBJ2-4, with 7 positions matching TRBD2. V lost 5 bases and J lost 7; bases outside the gene matches: 2. The CDR3 contains 12 residues. The CDR3 DNA follows: TGTGCCAGCAGTCGAGCGGGGAACATTCAGTACTTC. This gives the protein CASSRAGNIQYF.

The V call is TRBV28, the J call TRBJ1-2; D is possibly TRBD1 (6 bases). CDR3 size: 12 residues. Trimming removed 6 bases from V and 4 bases from J, with 9 bases in between. CDR1 is MDHEN, CDR2 SYDVKM, per germline. In DNA, the CDR3 is TGTGCCAGCAGGGGACACATCTATGGCTACACCTTC. Protein sequence: CASRGHIYGYTF.

The chain has TRBV29-1 and TRBJ2-1; 8 bases are shared with TRBD1. Trimming took 7 bases from V and 7 from J; bases not matched to a gene: 21. Germline-derived CDR1 and CDR2 are SQVTM and ANQGSEA. The CDR3 runs 17 residues. The CDR3 bases are TGCAGCGCACCGACACAGACAGGGGTTGCTTGGGGGAATGAGCAGTTCTTC. Protein: CSAPTQTGVAWGNEQFF.

The chain joins TRBV4-3 to TRBJ2-2, with D hard to call. Germline-derived CDR1 and CDR2 are LGHNA and YSLEER. This CDR3 spans 14 amino acids. Deletions cut 0 bases from V and 7 bases from J, with 9 bases between. CDR3 sequence (DNA): TGCGCCAGCAGCCAAGATAACTTTAGCGGGGAGCTGTTTTTT. It codes for CASSQDNFSGELFF.

This clone came up a few times. V usage is TRBV3-1 (or the pseudogene TRBV3-2) and J usage is TRBJ1-5, with a weak D call TRBD1 (6 bases). CDR3 length: 17 amino acids. Trimming left V 6 bases short and J 5 bases short, with 23 bases between. Germline lookup yields CDR1 LGHDT and CDR2 YNNKEL (reference sequence). CDR3 protein: CASSSTRGGVKDQPQHF. CDR3 nucleotides: TGTGCCAGCAGTTCAACCAGGGGTGGAGTTAAGGATCAGCCCCAGCATTTT.

The genes are TRBV7-3 and TRBJ2-7; 7 nucleotides align to TRBD2. V dropped 5 bases and J dropped 5; count of bases not matched to a gene: 12. The CDR3 has 15 amino acids. Germline-derived CDR1 and CDR2 are SGHTA and FQGTGA. The CDR3 is CASSPLAGAFHEQYF. The CDR3 DNA follows: TGTGCCAGCAGCCCGCTTGCGGGAGCATTCCACGAGCAGTACTTC.

The chain links TRBV5-1 to TRBJ1-5, with unresolved D. Germline values: CDR1 SGHRS, CDR2 YFSETQ. The germline V and J ends were trimmed by 4 bases and 4 bases, with 12 bases remaining between them. The CDR3 has 14 residues. The CDR3 protein is CASSLDRGNQPQHF. As DNA, the CDR3 is TGCGCCAGCAGCCTGGATCGAGGGAATCAGCCCCAGCATTTT.

The chain joins TRBV18 to TRBJ1-5; D is ambiguous. V lost 2 bases and J 7 bases, leaving 15 bases between the germline ends. In germline, CDR1 is KGHSH, CDR2 LQKENI. The CDR3 runs to 15 residues. CDR3 sequence (DNA): TGTGCCAGCTCACCAGTAGGAGGAACGGAGCAGCCCCAGCATTTT. Protein product: CASSPVGGTEQPQHF.

CDR3 bases: TGTGCCAGCCAGGCGGGCACTGAAGCTTTCTTT. Translating it yields CASQAGTEAFF. This chain joins TRBV2 and TRBJ1-1, with D uncertain. Germline V gives CDR1 SNHLY, CDR2 FYNNEI. V lost 8 bases to trimming and J lost 4 bases, with 8 bases between them. This CDR3 has 11 residues.

This clone appeared a few times. The chain employs TRBV13 and TRBJ2-7, with 9 positions matching TRBD2. Germline V gene sequence: CDR1 PRHDT, CDR2 FYEKMQ (reference sequence). The CDR3 sequence is 18 residues long. Trimming cost V 2 bases and J 2 bases; bases outside gene matches: 13. CDR3 sequence: CASSLLTSGSTRPYEQYF. In nucleotides, the CDR3 is TGTGCCAGCAGCTTATTGACTAGCGGATCTACTCGTCCCTACGAGCAGTACTTC.

The V call is TRBV5-4, the J call TRBJ2-5; 7 nucleotides match TRBD1. V shed 4 bases, J shed 5 bases, and the junction held 8 bases outside the gene matches. Germline loops: CDR1 SGHNT, CDR2 YYREEE (reference sequence). This CDR3 region has 14 residues. The CDR3 reads CASSPRQGWETQYF. The CDR3 region has the DNA TGTGCCAGCAGCCCCCGACAGGGATGGGAGACCCAGTACTTC.

The sample holds a few counts of this clone. The chain joins TRBV7-2 to TRBJ2-7, with 9 bases matching TRBD2. CDR3 size: 14 residues. CDR1 is SGHTA, CDR2 FQGNSA, per germline. J gave up 6 bases and V 3 bases, and 6 bases lay outside the gene matches. CDR3 bases: TGTGCCAGCAGCTTGCCCGGGACTAGCTTCGAGCAGTACTTC. It translates to CASSLPGTSFEQYF.

V usage is TRBV18 and J usage is TRBJ2-5; 7 bases map to TRBD2. The V and J ends lost 3 bases and 3 bases, in that order; junction bases with no gene match: 7. The germline V gene encodes CDR1 KGHSH and CDR2 LQKENI. The CDR3 sequence is 15 residues long. The CDR3 loop reads CASSPLGGGKETQYF. For the CDR3, the DNA is TGTGCCAGCTCACCCTTGGGCGGGGGAAAAGAGACCCAGTACTTC.

The chain carries TRBV6-6 and TRBJ2-5; 9 bases align to TRBD2. CDR3 size: 14 residues. CDR1 is MNHNY and CDR2 is SVGAGI in the germline V gene (reference sequence). V was pared by 8 bases and J by 2 bases, with 6 bases of the junction left unmatched. CDR3 in DNA: TGTGCCAGCGAGAGGGCGGGAGGGCAAGAGACCCAGTACTTC. Translation: CASERAGGQETQYF.

This clone was seen only once. The gene calls are TRBV5-1 and TRBJ1-4; the D gene is possibly TRBD1 (6 bases). Germline V CDR1 and CDR2: SGHRS, YFSETQ. Trimming took off 4 bases at V and 0 bases at J, with 13 bases between the two ends. The CDR3 sequence is 16 residues long. DNA for the CDR3: TGCGCCAGCAGCGCGGTCAGGGGCCCAACTAATGAAAAACTGTTTTTT. It encodes CASSAVRGPTNEKLFF.

The chain couples TRBV4-2 to TRBJ2-7; D unclear. Germline-derived CDR1 and CDR2 are LGHNA and YNFKEQ. Deletions cut 0 bases from V and 6 bases from J, with 12 bases between. The CDR3 is 14 amino acids. The CDR3 region is CASSQDFVPLEQYF. CDR3 sequence (DNA): TGTGCCAGCAGCCAAGACTTCGTTCCCCTCGAGCAGTACTTC.

This clone occurred once. The chain uses TRBV6-5 and TRBJ2-7, with 10 bases lining up with TRBD1. Losses at the gene ends were 5 bases for V and 3 bases for J; bases not matched to a gene: 1. The germline gives CDR1 MNHEY, CDR2 SVGAGI. The CDR3 runs 13 residues. CDR3 sequence: CASSRDRGYEQYF. DNA for the CDR3: TGTGCCAGCAGTAGGGACAGGGGCTACGAGCAGTACTTC.

The rearrangement uses TRBV28 and TRBJ1-1, with D possibly matching TRBD1 (5 bases). Germline V gene data show CDR1 as MDHEN and CDR2 as SYDVKM. The V end was cut by 9 bases, the J end by 4 bases, with 9 bases between. This CDR3 has 11 residues. CDR3 amino acids: CASQGATEAFF. The CDR3 nucleotides read TGTGCCAGTCAAGGGGCCACTGAAGCTTTCTTT.

V and J are TRBV5-6 and TRBJ2-1; 9 bases agree with TRBD1. The CDR3 loop spans 14 amino acids. The germline V gene has CDR1 SGHDT and CDR2 YYEEEE. Trimming cost V 0 bases and J 8 bases; bases outside gene matches: 3. CDR3 coding DNA: TGTGCCAGCAGCTTGGCCGGACAGGGGTATGAGCAGTTCTTC. It encodes CASSLAGQGYEQFF.

V and J are TRBV10-3 and TRBJ2-1; a weak D match, TRBD2 (5 bases). CDR1 is ENHRY and CDR2 is SYGVKD in the germline V gene. Trimming left V 0 bases short and J 2 bases short, with 8 bases between. This CDR3 has 15 residues. The CDR3 loop reads CAISESEGAYNEQFF. The CDR3 DNA follows: TGTGCCATCAGTGAGTCAGAGGGCGCCTACAATGAGCAGTTCTTC.

The gene calls are TRBV4-2 and TRBJ2-7; 11 nucleotides align to TRBD2. The CDR3 sequence is 19 residues long. CDR1 LGHNA and CDR2 YNFKEQ come from the germline V gene. V dropped 4 bases and J dropped 0; count of bases not matched to a gene: 14. The CDR3 sequence: CASSRSPNPGLADSYEQYF. In DNA form, the CDR3 reads TGTGCCAGCAGCCGATCCCCAAATCCGGGACTAGCGGACTCCTACGAGCAGTACTTC.

V usage is TRBV27 and J usage is TRBJ2-7; a possible D gene is TRBD1 (5 bases). CDR3 length: 14 residues. The germline CDR1 and CDR2 sequences are MNHEY and SMNVEV (reference sequence). V lost 5 bases to trimming and J lost 6 bases, with 17 bases between them. The CDR3 sequence is CASSPIQGSLEQYF. In DNA form, the CDR3 reads TGTGCCAGCAGTCCTATCCAGGGTTCCCTCGAGCAGTACTTC.

The rearrangement links TRBV11-2 to TRBJ2-1, with TRBD2 matching over 7 bases. This CDR3 has 18 residues. Germline values: CDR1 SGHAT, CDR2 FQNNGV. The trim removed 2 bases at V and 0 bases at J, leaving 10 bases unmatched. The CDR3 reads CASSLRRGERLSYNEQFF. The CDR3 bases are TGTGCCAGCAGCTTAAGACGGGGGGAACGACTCTCCTACAATGAGCAGTTCTTC.

The rearrangement joins TRBV20-1 to TRBJ2-3; unclear D gene. The CDR3 spans 11 residues. The V and J ends lost 2 bases and 2 bases respectively, with 2 bases between them. Germline assignment: CDR1 DFQATT and CDR2 SNEGSKA (reference sequence). The CDR3 region is CSARYTDTQYF. The CDR3 DNA is TGCAGTGCTAGATACACAGATACGCAGTATTTT.

With respect to this clone: Other nucleotide sequences in the sample specify the same CDR3. The chain uses TRBV18 and TRBJ2-1; tentatively, D is TRBD2 (6 bases). Germline CDR1 is KGHSH and CDR2 is LQKENI. There are 14 residues in the CDR3. V gave up 3 bases and J gave up 4 bases, with 10 bases separating them. Written as DNA, the CDR3 is TGTGCCAGCTCACCCCGGGGGACTTACAATGAGCAGTTCTTC. Protein sequence: CASSPRGTYNEQFF.

The rearrangement uses TRBV7-2 and TRBJ2-5, with TRBD2 identical over 7 bases. The germline V gene has CDR1 SGHTA and CDR2 FQGNSA. The V and J ends lost 5 bases and 5 bases, in that order; junction bases with no gene match: 17. The CDR3 has 17 amino acids. The DNA for the CDR3 is TGTGCCAGCAGCCCCCTGGGTAGCGGGTCAGGTATTGAGACCCAGTACTTC. It translates to CASSPLGSGSGIETQYF.

V is TRBV28 and J is TRBJ1-5; 9 nucleotides line up with TRBD1. The CDR3 has 17 amino acids. The V gene's germline CDR1 is MDHEN and CDR2 SYDVKM. V dropped 6 bases and J dropped 0; count of bases not matched to a gene: 9. In DNA, the CDR3 is TGTGCCAGCAGCTACCCCGGGACAGGGTATAGCAATCAGCCCCAGCATTTT. Translating it yields CASSYPGTGYSNQPQHF.

The chain couples TRBV5-1 to TRBJ2-5; 9 bases match TRBD2. The V segment lost 4 bases and the J segment 5 bases; nucleotides outside the gene matches: 6. The CDR3 sequence is 14 residues long. Germline V gene sequence: CDR1 SGHRS, CDR2 YFSETQ. In nucleotides, the CDR3 is TGCGCCAGCAGCGCTCTCGCGGGGGGGGAGACCCAGTACTTC. Translation gives CASSALAGGETQYF.